Each of the 10 T cell receptor beta chains below was sequenced from the same sample in a study of CD8+CD57+ T cells in acquired aplastic anemia. Selection for sequencing was limited to patients who had shown CD8+CD57+ cell expansion by flow cytometry. Genomic DNA, serving as template, underwent TCR beta VDJ and CDR3 profiling. A single record per CDR3 protein comes from TCRdb applying MiXCR to the reads. The profile shows hundreds of thousands of distinct CDR3 sequences, approximately 32% of them singletons. Material: sorted CD4+, CD8+, or CD8+CD57+ T cells (not recorded which) from PBMCs. The receptors were sampled from a human donor with aplastic anemia.

The sample holds a few counts of this clonotype. The gene calls are TRBV25-1 and TRBJ1-1; D possibly corresponds to TRBD1 (5 bases). Germline CDR1 is MGHDK and CDR2 is SYGVNS. V lost 5 bases to trimming and J lost 3 bases, with 16 bases between them. The CDR3 is made up of 15 amino acids. The CDR3 nucleotides are TGTGCCAGCAGTTACTATGGGGGGGTCGACACTGAAGCTTTCTTT. It translates to CASSYYGGVDTEAFF.

This clonotype was observed a few times. The chain has TRBV6-1 and TRBJ1-2; 10 bases agree with TRBD1. Germline V gives CDR1 MNHNS, CDR2 SASEGT. The CDR3 spans 15 residues. Trimming removed 6 bases from V and 3 bases from J; junction bases left unmatched: 7. DNA of the CDR3: TGTGCCAGCAGCCATGAGACAGGGGGCGACTATGGCTACACCTTC. It encodes CASSHETGGDYGYTF.

This clonotype was found a few times. This rearrangement joins TRBV5-1 to TRBJ2-3; 12 bases agree with TRBD2. The V and J ends lost 4 bases and 2 bases, in that order; junction bases with no gene match: 5. The V gene's germline CDR1 is SGHRS and CDR2 YFSETQ. The CDR3 runs to 16 residues. The CDR3 DNA reads as TGCGCCAGCAGCGAAAGACTAGCGGGGGTCACAGATACGCAGTATTTT. The encoded protein is CASSERLAGVTDTQYF.

V and J are TRBV19 and TRBJ2-6, with a weak D call TRBD1 (5 bases). The CDR3 covers 17 residues. The V end was cut by 3 bases, the J end by 2 bases, with 14 bases between. From germline, CDR1 is LNHDA and CDR2 SQIVND (reference sequence). The CDR3 here is CASSIQGRATGANVLTF. CDR3 nucleotides: TGTGCCAGTAGTATTCAAGGCAGGGCCACTGGGGCCAACGTCCTGACTTTC.

V usage is TRBV20-1 and J usage is TRBJ2-1; 7 bases line up with TRBD2. Germline V gene data show CDR1 as DFQATT and CDR2 as SNEGSKA (reference sequence). The CDR3 contains 14 residues. The CDR3 here is CSADGLAVYNEQFF. The CDR3 nucleotides are TGCAGCGCGGACGGGCTAGCGGTTTACAATGAGCAGTTCTTC.

The sample holds a few counts of this clonotype. This chain links TRBV19 with TRBJ2-2; 7 bases agree with TRBD2. Unmatched junction bases numbered 13, after V lost 5 bases and J lost 4 bases. The CDR3 extends over 17 amino acids. Germline V gene data show CDR1 as LNHDA and CDR2 as SQIVND (reference sequence). This CDR3 is CASSYFVGLTGTGELFF. The CDR3 coding sequence is TGTGCCAGTAGTTATTTCGTGGGACTAACGGGCACCGGGGAGCTGTTTTTT.

J is TRBJ2-1 and V is TRBV20-1; a weak D match, TRBD2 (6 bases). This CDR3 has 14 amino acids. Between the trimmed V and J ends, which lost 1 base and 1 base, there was a span of 8 bases. Germline V gives CDR1 DFQATT, CDR2 SNEGSKA (reference sequence). DNA for the CDR3: TGCAGTGCTAGAGGGAGGGCTTCCTACAATGAGCAGTTCTTC. Amino acid sequence: CSARGRASYNEQFF.

In the case of this clonotype: Here the CDR3 omits its conserved ending phenylalanine or tryptophan, so a read error is the likely source. The chain links TRBV13 to TRBJ1-5; 9 bases line up with TRBD1. After removal of 5 bases from V and 4 bases from J, the junction contained 6 bases not matched to a gene. The CDR3 length is 15 residues. Germline V gene sequence: CDR1 PRHDT, CDR2 FYEKMQ (reference sequence). The chain's CDR3 is CASSRDRGYNQPQHL. The CDR3 nucleotides read TGTGCCAGCAGCCGAGACAGGGGGTATAATCAGCCCCAGCATCTT.

This chain uses TRBV2 with TRBJ1-1, with 8 bases aligning to TRBD1. This CDR3 is built from 14 residues. Germline V gene sequence: CDR1 SNHLY, CDR2 FYNNEI. Trimming took 6 bases from V and 2 from J; bases not matched to a gene: 5. Written as DNA, the CDR3 is TGTGCCAGCAGCGAGGACAGGGACAACACTGAAGCTTTCTTT. Protein sequence: CASSEDRDNTEAFF. The full variable domain, rest sourced from reference TRBV2 and TRBJ1-1, is EPEVTQTPSHQVTQMGQEVILRCVPISNHLYFYWYRQILGQKVEFLVSFYNNEISEKSEIFDDQFSVERPDGSNFTLKIRSTKLEDSAMYFCASSEDRDNTEAFFGQGTRLTVV.

This rearrangement joins TRBV27 to TRBJ1-6; D is ambiguous. The germline V and J ends were trimmed by 7 bases and 10 bases, with 17 bases remaining between them. CDR3 length: 14 amino acids. CDR1 MNHEY and CDR2 SMNVEV come from the germline V gene (reference sequence). The CDR3 DNA reads TGTGCCAGCACCGTTACAGTTCCCGGATCACCCCTCCACTTT. It is translated as CASTVTVPGSPLHF.